This passage covers 3 T cell receptor beta chains from one sample sequenced in a study of cytomegalovirus exposure and HLA in healthy donors. The PCR made use of 60 Vbeta and 13 Jbeta primers. The assay was immunoSEQ multiplex PCR, and TCRdb's table has in-frame clones only and misses some. Of about 100,000 clones detected, roughly 88% appear once; the ten largest clones hold 1.2%. The sample consisted of PBMCs. The receptors come from a young woman in good health and CMV-seronegative.

The chain has TRBV9 and TRBJ2-1, with TRBD1 as a possible D gene (5 bases). The CDR3 is 14 residues long. Trimming removed 4 bases at V and 6 bases at J, with 14 bases between. The germline V gene has CDR1 SGDLS and CDR2 YYNGEE. CDR3 amino acids: CASSPSLGRNEQFF. CDR3 coding DNA: TGTGCCAGCAGCCCGAGCTTGGGGCGCAATGAGCAGTTCTTC.

The chain uses TRBV5-5 and TRBJ1-4, with no clear D. CDR3 length: 13 residues. Trimming left V 5 bases short and J 5 bases short, with 10 bases between. From germline, CDR1 is SGHKS and CDR2 YYEKEE (reference sequence). CDR3: CASREVENEKLFF. CDR3 DNA: TGTGCCAGCAGGGAGGTAGAAAATGAAAAACTGTTTTTT.

This rearrangement joins TRBV28 to TRBJ2-7; tentatively, D is TRBD1 (6 bases). Germline CDR1 MDHEN, CDR2 SYDVKM. Trimming removed 4 bases at V and 7 bases at J, with 23 bases between. This CDR3 contains 16 residues. CDR3 region: CASSSYRVETQYEQYF. The DNA of the CDR3 is TGTGCCAGCAGTTCCTACAGGGTGGAGACGCAGTATGAGCAGTACTTC. Full variable domain (remainder filled in from reference TRBV28 and TRBJ2-7): DVKVTQSSRYLVKRTGEKVFLECVQDMDHENMFWYRQDPGLGLRLIYFSYDVKMKEKGDIPEGYSVSREKKERFSLILESASTNQTSMYLCASSSYRVETQYEQYFGPGTRLTVT.